The 23 T cell receptor beta chains below come from one sample, sequenced in a study of blood T cell repertoires in COVID-19. Repertoires were generated with immunoSEQ multiplex PCR, while TCRdb's copy carries only in-frame clones and drops some. Among about 360,000 clones listed, around 90% were seen once. Source material: peripheral blood. These receptors all stem from a human donor in a cohort sampled during active COVID-19.

V and J are TRBV5-1 and TRBJ1-1, with TRBD1 as a possible D gene (5 bases). With 1 base removed from V and 8 bases from J, the gap between germline ends came to 12 bases. Germline loops: CDR1 SGHRS, CDR2 YFSETQ. The CDR3 length is 13 residues. Here the CDR3 DNA reads TGCGCCAGCAGCTTGACAGGCGGTGGGGAAGCTTTCTTT. Protein: CASSLTGGGEAFF.

A single count supports this clone. V gene TRBV29-1 combines with J gene TRBJ1-2; possible D gene TRBD1, 6 bases. This CDR3 has 14 amino acids. Trimming shortened V by 7 bases and J by 1 base, and 16 bases separated the two germline ends. CDR1 and CDR2 from the germline V gene are SQVTM and ANQGSEA. The CDR3 coding sequence is TGCAGCGCCACCCTCTTGGACAGTAACTATGGCTACACCTTC. Protein sequence: CSATLLDSNYGYTF.

The CDR3 DNA reads as TGCAGCGGACAGGGGAATACAGATACGCAGTATTTT. As protein: CSGQGNTDTQYF. This rearrangement joins TRBV29-1 to TRBJ2-3; 8 nucleotides line up with TRBD1. V was pared by 7 bases and J by 3 bases, with 3 bases of the junction left unmatched. From germline, CDR1 is SQVTM and CDR2 ANQGSEA. This CDR3 region has 12 residues.

The chain links TRBV27 to TRBJ1-3; a possible D gene is TRBD1 (6 bases). With 7 bases removed from V and 0 bases from J, the gap between germline ends came to 13 bases. Per germline, CDR1 MNHEY and CDR2 SMNVEV (reference sequence). The CDR3 extends over 15 amino acids. Here the CDR3 DNA reads TGTGCCAGCACCCCACAGGGCATCTCTGGAAACACCATATATTTT. Amino acids: CASTPQGISGNTIYF.

The chain links TRBV6-5 to TRBJ2-1; D unclear. Germline V gene sequence: CDR1 MNHEY, CDR2 SVGAGI. There are 12 residues in the CDR3. Trimming cost V 4 bases and J 7 bases, with 8 bases left between them. The CDR3 sequence: CASSFSSNEQFF. DNA of the CDR3: TGTGCCAGCAGTTTCTCCTCTAATGAGCAGTTCTTC.

The chain has TRBV2 and TRBJ1-4; D is uncertain. The germline gives CDR1 SNHLY, CDR2 FYNNEI. V lost 8 bases to trimming and J lost 3 bases, with 10 bases between them. CDR3 size: 13 residues. CDR3 sequence: CASAPEANEKLFF. The CDR3 coding sequence is TGTGCCAGCGCCCCCGAGGCTAATGAAAAACTGTTTTTT.

This clone was counted once. The CDR3 DNA sequence: TGTGCCAGCAGCTTGTTTTCTCAGGGGGCTATTAACTATGGCTACACCTTC. Translated: CASSLFSQGAINYGYTF. The gene calls are TRBV5-6 and TRBJ1-2; TRBD1 agrees at 8 bases. Germline CDR1 SGHDT, CDR2 YYEEEE. V trimming: 1 base; J trimming: 1 base; junction bases outside the gene matches: 9. The CDR3 consists of 17 residues.

This clone was counted a single time. The chain combines TRBV7-9 with TRBJ2-7; D not certain. Germline lookup yields CDR1 SEHNR and CDR2 FQNEAQ (reference sequence). Trimming pared 1 base from V and 6 bases from J, leaving 10 bases between. The CDR3 extends over 13 amino acids. The CDR3 sequence is CASSLVSDSEQYF. The DNA of the CDR3 is TGTGCCAGCAGCTTAGTTTCCGATAGCGAGCAGTACTTC.

The gene calls are TRBV27 and TRBJ2-1; tentatively, D is TRBD2 (6 bases). Trimming removed 4 bases from V and 4 bases from J, with 14 bases in between. The CDR3 runs 15 residues. CDR1 and CDR2 (germline): MNHEY, SMNVEV (reference sequence). The CDR3 coding sequence is TGTGCCAGCAGTTCCGGACTAAACCTTTACAATGAGCAGTTCTTC. Amino acids: CASSSGLNLYNEQFF.

This clone showed up just once. V is TRBV6-5 and J is TRBJ2-7; the match to TRBD2 covers 10 bases. This CDR3 is 15 amino acids long. Germline loops: CDR1 MNHEY, CDR2 SVGAGI. V trimming: 6 bases; J trimming: 3 bases; junction bases outside the gene matches: 8. The CDR3 region has the DNA TGTGCCAGCAGACTCGCTAGCGGGGGATACTACGAGCAGTACTTC. Encoded protein: CASRLASGGYYEQYF.

The chain carries TRBV29-1 and TRBJ2-2; 9 positions agree with TRBD1. Losses at the gene ends were 4 bases for V and 5 bases for J; bases not matched to a gene: 2. Germline values: CDR1 SQVTM, CDR2 ANQGSEA. The length of the CDR3 is 13 residues. In nucleotides, the CDR3 is TGCAGCGTTGGGACAGGGGAAACCGGGGAGCTGTTTTTT. This codes for CSVGTGETGELFF.

V usage is TRBV29-1 and J usage is TRBJ2-7, with 9 bases fitting TRBD2. This CDR3 spans 11 amino acids. CDR1 is SQVTM, CDR2 ANQGSEA, per germline. In DNA, the CDR3 is TGCAGTGCCCGCGGGGGGGGCGAGCAGTACTTC. Its protein product is CSARGGGEQYF.

The chain carries TRBV3-1 (or the pseudogene TRBV3-2) and TRBJ2-1; 9 positions agree with TRBD1. With 6 bases clipped from V and 4 bases from J, the junction kept 7 bases outside the gene matches. Looked up from germline, CDR1 is LGHDT and CDR2 is YNNKEL (reference sequence). This CDR3 is built from 15 residues. CDR3 sequence reads: CASRTGQGIYNEQFF. CDR3 sequence (DNA): TGTGCCAGCAGAACCGGACAGGGGATTTACAATGAGCAGTTCTTC.

This sequence joins TRBV29-1 and TRBJ1-2, with 7 bases fitting TRBD1. V gave up 7 bases and J gave up 8 bases; unmatched junction bases: 13. The CDR3 loop spans 13 amino acids. Germline V gene sequence: CDR1 SQVTM, CDR2 ANQGSEA. The CDR3 protein is CSASTGWMVGYTF. The CDR3 nucleotides read TGCAGCGCTTCGACAGGGTGGATGGTCGGCTACACCTTC. Using reference TRBV29-1 and TRBJ1-2 for the parts outside the CDR3, the full variable domain is SAVISQKPSRDICQRGTSLTIQCQVDSQVTMMFWYRQQPGQSLTLIATANQGSEATYESGFVIDKFPISRPNLTFSTLTVSNMSPEDSSIYLCSASTGWMVGYTFGSGTRLTVV.

This sequence joins TRBV11-2 and TRBJ2-1; TRBD2 agrees at 8 bases. The CDR3 totals 16 residues. Losses at the gene ends were 7 bases for V and 9 bases for J; bases not matched to a gene: 17. Germline CDR1 and CDR2: SGHAT and FQNNGV. The CDR3 bases are TGTGCCAGCAAGAACTTGAAAAGCGGGAGACCCGGTGAGCAGTTCTTC. Translated, it gives CASKNLKSGRPGEQFF. Complete variable domain (other parts from reference TRBV11-2 and TRBJ2-1): EAGVAQSPRYKIIEKRQSVAFWCNPISGHATLYWYQQILGQGPKLLIQFQNNGVVDDSQLPKDRFSAERLKGVDSTLKIQPAKLEDSAVYLCASKNLKSGRPGEQFFGPGTRLTVL.

The sample holds one count of this clone. The J gene is TRBJ2-3, the V gene TRBV10-3; 8 positions agree with TRBD1. CDR3 length: 16 amino acids. Germline V gene sequence: CDR1 ENHRY, CDR2 SYGVKD. J gave up 1 base and V 3 bases, and 6 bases lay outside the gene matches. This CDR3 reads CAISDPTGGGTDTQYF. The CDR3 DNA reads TGTGCCATCAGTGATCCAACAGGGGGAGGCACAGATACGCAGTATTTT.

This clone was detected once. CDR3 DNA: TGTGCCAGCAGCGAAACAGGGGGCACTGAAGCTTTCTTT. Protein product: CASSETGGTEAFF. The chain couples TRBV28 to TRBJ1-1; 8 bases match TRBD1. The J segment lost 4 bases and the V segment lost 6 bases, leaving 4 bases of the junction unmatched. CDR1 is MDHEN, CDR2 SYDVKM, per germline. The CDR3 has 13 residues.

CDR3 DNA sequence: TGTGCCTGGAGTGTACTAGGGAGTCGGTACGAGCAGTACTTC. Translating it yields CAWSVLGSRYEQYF. The genes are TRBV30 and TRBJ2-7; D may be TRBD2 (5 bases). Looked up from germline, CDR1 is GTSNPN and CDR2 is SVGIG (reference sequence). V was cut by 0 bases and J by 4 bases, with 13 bases left in between. The length of the CDR3 is 14 residues.

This chain uses TRBV9 with TRBJ1-3; 11 nucleotides align to TRBD1. Losses at the gene ends were 2 bases for V and 2 bases for J; bases not matched to a gene: 3. The CDR3 extends over 16 amino acids. Per germline, CDR1 SGDLS and CDR2 YYNGEE. This chain's CDR3 is CASSVSGQGAGNTIYF. For the CDR3, the DNA is TGTGCCAGCAGCGTCTCGGGACAGGGGGCTGGAAACACCATATATTTT.

The genes are TRBV21-1 and TRBJ2-1; TRBD2 was called by the table and not checked on the DNA. TRBV21-1 is termed a pseudogene. CDR3 length: 17 residues. The CDR3 DNA reads as TGTGCCAGCAGCAAACGCCAACTAGACCAGTTCTACAATGAGCAGTTCTTC. This codes for CASSKRQLDQFYNEQFF.

The V gene is TRBV5-6, the J gene TRBJ2-5; 7 nucleotides align to TRBD1. The germline V gene encodes CDR1 SGHDT and CDR2 YYEEEE. The V segment lost 2 bases and the J segment 7 bases; nucleotides outside the gene matches: 8. The CDR3 sequence is 14 residues long. CDR3 loop: CASSLLGQVGTQYF. The DNA for the CDR3 is TGTGCCAGCAGCTTACTAGGACAGGTGGGGACCCAGTACTTC.

The chain carries TRBV11-2 and TRBJ2-3, with D uncertain. V was cut by 4 bases and J by 1 base, with 6 bases left in between. The V gene's germline CDR1 is SGHAT and CDR2 FQNNGV. CDR3 length: 13 residues. The CDR3 loop is CASSSAGTDTQYF. The CDR3 nucleotides read TGTGCCAGCAGCTCCGCGGGCACAGATACGCAGTATTTT.

This rearrangement joins TRBV11-2 to TRBJ2-1, with a tentative D call TRBD2 (5 bases). V dropped 7 bases and J dropped 0 bases, with 10 bases sitting between them. The CDR3 extends over 14 amino acids. Germline CDR1 and CDR2: SGHAT and FQNNGV. DNA for the CDR3: TGTGCCAGCACCTCGGGGAGCTCCTACAATGAGCAGTTCTTC. This translates into CASTSGSSYNEQFF.